This T cell receptor beta chain comes out of a study of control samples from healthy donors and cancer patients. Repertoires were generated with immunoSEQ multiplex PCR, while TCRdb's copy carries only in-frame clones and drops some. The sample includes 85,000 to 90,000 clones, around 90% of them seen just once. V gave up 4 bases and J gave up 3 bases, with 16 bases separating them. Germline V gene lookup returns CDR1 SGHRS and CDR2 YFSETQ. The CDR3 has 16 amino acids. The sequence came from a woman between 45 and 60 years old with colorectal cancer. The chain employs TRBV5-1 and TRBJ2-2; D could derive from TRBD1 or TRBD2 (5 bases each). Sequencing was performed on PBMCs. DNA for the CDR3: TGCGCCAGCAGCCCGAAAAGAGGGGATTACACCGGGGAGCTGTTTTTT. This sequence encodes CASSPKRGDYTGELFF. Full variable domain (outside the CDR3, taken from reference TRBV5-1 and TRBJ2-2): KAGVTQTPRYLIKTRGQQVTLSCSPISGHRSVSWYQQTPGQGLQFLFEYFSETQRNKGNFPGRFSGRQFSNSRSEMNVSTLELGDSALYLCASSPKRGDYTGELFFGEGSRLTVL.